A selection of T cell receptor beta chains follows, all from one sample in a study of T cell repertoires in cytomegalovirus infection. The antigens for these receptors are not known. TCRdb processed the reads anew with MiXCR; each CDR3 protein has one entry. The sample lists about 830,000 distinct CDR3 sequences, 32% occurring once. The input for sequencing was cultured CD8+ T cells from PBMCs, taken from culture after CMV antigen stimulation. Receptors originate from a human donor in good health (CMV status not recorded). Some clones in this sample may be carry-over from other donors' samples. Each CDR3 is given with its conserved first and last residue.

>TRBJ1-4|TRBV6-1
CASSELGGNGNEKLFF
>TRBJ2-5|TRBV13
CASSSGLAGAQQETQYF
>TRBJ2-5|TRBV7-2
CASSLKLAGEETQYF
>TRBJ2-2|TRBV2
CASSAKGSGELFF
>TRBJ1-1|TRBV6-2/TRBV6-3
CASSYSLQNTEAFF
>TRBJ1-5|TRBV15
CATTQGPSNQPQHF
>TRBJ1-1|TRBV29-1
CSVEYGEGMNTEAFF
>TRBJ1-5|TRBV19
CASMAGRHARNQPQHF
>TRBJ1-1|TRBV12-5
CASATGVGTEAFF
>TRBJ2-2|TRBV7-9
CASSPSGPPGELFF
>-|TRBV7-6
CASSLAGGSGGEQYF
>TRBJ2-2|TRBV7-6
CASSFDRAKNTGELFF
>TRBJ2-7|TRBV6-5
CASSYSSRGSYEQYF
>TRBJ1-3|TRBV6-5
CASSPRRGPGNTIYF
>TRBJ2-5|TRBV7-2
CASSLVWVGQETQYF
>TRBJ1-1|TRBV7-9
CASSSTGYGTEAFF
>TRBJ2-7|TRBV14
CASSQEPSRGDEQYF
>TRBJ2-4|TRBV12-3/TRBV12-4
CASSDTGTGRNIQYF
>TRBJ2-3|TRBV12-5
CASGLGQGGDTQYF
>TRBJ2-3|TRBV27
CASSPLGAFISTDTQYF
>TRBJ2-2|TRBV20-1
CSAREGNTGELFF
>TRBJ2-2|TRBV19
CASSASGAQERELFF
>TRBJ1-1|TRBV15
CATSNFVTEAFF